This T cell receptor beta chain was captured by sequencing in a study of CD8+CD57+ T cells in acquired aplastic anemia (dated by TCRdb to between 2017 and 2018). Some background on the complete study: A mean of about 3.2 ug of DNA, ranging from 0.2 to 27.4 ug, was extracted from sorted CD4+ and CD8+ cells. CD8+CD57+ expansion was defined as a frequency above the mean frequency observed in healthy subjects. General findings and caveats noted by the study authors: CD8+ Simpson's diversity did not differ significantly between patients and healthy controls (P=0.060). Around 30 CD8+ CDR3 sequences were shared between patients and controls but appeared highly expressed in patients and within their immunodominant clones.

TCR beta VDJ combination and CDR3 sequence profiling used genomic DNA as the template. An Illumina HiSeq 2000 was the platform used for TCR repertoire sequencing. Per the source publication's procedure: Repertoires were assessed using TRBV/TRBJ rearrangement plots, CDR3 size and DJ length profiles, and Simpson's diversity index. The most abundant DNA sequence in the deep sequencing data was defined as the immunodominant clone. CDR3 amino acid sequences were checked for sharing between subjects and were compared against published repertoires and the VDJdb database. The public reads were quality trimmed at Q25 with fastp and then assembled into clones with MiXCR by TCRdb, keeping productive beta chains. Entries that share a CDR3 protein sequence are merged under the most common genes and DNA. The V and J calls follow TCRdb's processing rather than the paper's. The sample records 120,000 or so distinct CDR3 sequences, about 40% of which are singletons. Roughly 2.7% of the sample belongs to the ten largest clones.

This clonotype came up a few times. Its recognized antigen is unknown. No much larger clone is present one base from it, and per-base qualities are unavailable. Expansion of CD8+CD57+ cells had been shown by flow cytometry in the patients chosen for sequencing. Severe acquired aplastic anemia was diagnosed in all patients according to International Study of Aplastic Anemia and Agranulocytosis and Camitta criteria. No patient had received any therapy when blood was sampled. In the study, sorted CD4+ and CD8+ blood T cells from patients with severe aplastic anemia and from healthy subjects underwent deep sequencing of TCR repertoires. In the USA, patient enrollment took place under clinicaltrials.gov protocols 00001620, 01623167, 00001397, 00071045, 00081523 and 00961064. Ficoll-Paque density gradient centrifugation was used to isolate peripheral blood mononuclear cells. Before DNA extraction, CD4+ and CD8+ T cells were sorted with FACS or magnetic beads.

CDR1 and CDR2 were assigned from the germline V gene as MNHNS and SASEGT. At the junction V is shortened by 10 bases and J by 10 bases, with 19 bases in between. Spanning cysteine to phenylalanine, the CDR3 consists of 12 amino acids. Of the read, only the CDR3 DNA is kept; its 36 bases are in frame from base 1. Input material: sorted CD4+, CD8+, or CD8+CD57+ T cells (not recorded which) from PBMCs. The origin of this receptor is a human donor with aplastic anemia. This sequence uses TRBV6-1 and TRBJ1-1, and perhaps TRBD1 as D gene, on 5 matching bases. The CDR3 region: CATDNGNGGAFF. The bases read TGTGCCACGGACAACGGGAACGGCGGAGCTTTCTTT.